Listed below are T cell receptor beta chains from one sample, sequenced in a study of shared clonotypes between healthy human individuals. Using immunoSEQ multiplex PCR, the repertoire was profiled, and TCRdb retains in-frame clones only, with some absent. The profile covers a few million clones, with about 92% appearing a single time and roughly 0.14% taken by the ten largest. The sequenced sample consisted of naive CD4+ T cells sorted from blood. The receptor source for this set is a man younger than 35 in good health. The CDR3 runs from the conserved cysteine through the conserved F or W. Fields, in order: D gene, J gene, V gene, clone size, CDR3 DNA, CDR3 protein. The D gene is left open where the match is weak. A row's size may be missing; if present it is once, few, many or a size class.

d_call: .
j_call: TRBJ1-2
v_call: TRBV7-2
clone_size: .
cdr3_nt: TGTGCCAGCAGCTTGGCTACCTATGGCTACACCTTC
cdr3_aa: CASSLATYGYTF

d_call: .
j_call: TRBJ2-1
v_call: TRBV5-4
clone_size: .
cdr3_nt: TGTGCCAGTAGCTCTAGGGAGAGCTCCTACAATGAGCAGTTCTTC
cdr3_aa: CASSSRESSYNEQFF

d_call: TRBD2
j_call: TRBJ2-3
v_call: TRBV11-2
clone_size: .
cdr3_nt: TGTGCCAGCAGACCGGGACTAGGAAAAGATACGCAGTATTTT
cdr3_aa: CASRPGLGKDTQYF

d_call: .
j_call: TRBJ1-4
v_call: TRBV4-1
clone_size: .
cdr3_nt: TGCGCCAGCAGCCTTCGGACGGCGAGTAATGAAAAACTGTTTTTT
cdr3_aa: CASSLRTASNEKLFF

d_call: .
j_call: TRBJ2-7
v_call: TRBV5-4
clone_size: .
cdr3_nt: TGTGCCAGCAGCTTGGAAACAGGCCAATACGAGCAGTACTTC
cdr3_aa: CASSLETGQYEQYF

d_call: .
j_call: TRBJ1-1
v_call: TRBV4-1
clone_size: .
cdr3_nt: TGCGCCAGCAGCCCCACCGACGGGGCCAACACTGAAGCTTTCTTT
cdr3_aa: CASSPTDGANTEAFF

d_call: TRBD1
j_call: TRBJ2-2
v_call: TRBV6-5
clone_size: .
cdr3_nt: TGTGCCAGCAGTTACACCGGACAGGGTAATGTGGAGCTGTTTTTT
cdr3_aa: CASSYTGQGNVELFF

d_call: .
j_call: TRBJ1-3
v_call: TRBV30
clone_size: .
cdr3_nt: TGTGCCTGGAACCCTAGTAAGGCTGGAAACACCATATATTTT
cdr3_aa: CAWNPSKAGNTIYF

d_call: .
j_call: TRBJ2-7
v_call: TRBV11-2
clone_size: .
cdr3_nt: TGTGCCAGCAGCCCTGAGATAAACTACGAGCAGTACTTC
cdr3_aa: CASSPEINYEQYF

d_call: .
j_call: TRBJ2-3
v_call: TRBV7-3
clone_size: .
cdr3_nt: TGTGCCAGCAGCCCTACGTTCTCTAGCACAGATACGCAGTATTTT
cdr3_aa: CASSPTFSSTDTQYF

d_call: TRBD2
j_call: TRBJ2-1
v_call: TRBV9
clone_size: .
cdr3_nt: TGTGCCAGCAGCGTAGTAGCGGGGGAAGATGAGCAGTTCTTC
cdr3_aa: CASSVVAGEDEQFF

d_call: .
j_call: TRBJ2-7
v_call: TRBV20-1
clone_size: .
cdr3_nt: TGCAGTGCTAGAGTCAGGGGCGAGCAGTACTTC
cdr3_aa: CSARVRGEQYF

d_call: .
j_call: TRBJ1-6
v_call: TRBV28
clone_size: .
cdr3_nt: TGTGCCAGCAGTGTACAGGGAGGTAATTCACCCCTCCACTTT
cdr3_aa: CASSVQGGNSPLHF

d_call: .
j_call: TRBJ1-1
v_call: TRBV19
clone_size: .
cdr3_nt: TGTGCCAGTAGTACTCGCTTGGACACTGAAGCTTTCTTT
cdr3_aa: CASSTRLDTEAFF

d_call: TRBD2
j_call: TRBJ2-1
v_call: TRBV19
clone_size: .
cdr3_nt: TGTGCCAGTAGCATCCACAGACTAGCGGGGGGCCTTAGCTCCTACAATGAGCAGTTCTTC
cdr3_aa: CASSIHRLAGGLSSYNEQFF

d_call: .
j_call: TRBJ2-7
v_call: TRBV6-1
clone_size: .
cdr3_nt: TGTGCCAGCAGTGACCAAAGTGTGGGCTCCTACGAGCAGTACTTC
cdr3_aa: CASSDQSVGSYEQYF

d_call: TRBD2
j_call: TRBJ2-2
v_call: TRBV7-2
clone_size: .
cdr3_nt: TGTGCCAGCAGCCCCCCGAGACTAGCGCCCGGGGAGCTGTTTTTT
cdr3_aa: CASSPPRLAPGELFF

d_call: TRBD2
j_call: TRBJ2-7
v_call: TRBV27
clone_size: .
cdr3_nt: TGTGCCAGCAGTCCCTACTTAGCGGGGGCCTACGAGCAGTACTTC
cdr3_aa: CASSPYLAGAYEQYF

d_call: .
j_call: TRBJ2-3
v_call: TRBV29-1
clone_size: .
cdr3_nt: TGCAGCGTTCTTAGAGACAGCACAGATACGCAGTATTTT
cdr3_aa: CSVLRDSTDTQYF

d_call: TRBD1
j_call: TRBJ1-5
v_call: TRBV29-1
clone_size: .
cdr3_nt: TGCAGCGTCGCGGAAAAGGACAGGGGGCGTGTATATAGCAATCAGCCCCAGCATTTT
cdr3_aa: CSVAEKDRGRVYSNQPQHF

d_call: .
j_call: TRBJ1-4
v_call: TRBV18
clone_size: .
cdr3_nt: TGTGCCAGCTCACCATTACCATCCCCGGGACCGTCCGCTGAAAAACTGTTTTTT
cdr3_aa: CASSPLPSPGPSAEKLFF

d_call: TRBD1
j_call: TRBJ1-4
v_call: TRBV9
clone_size: few
cdr3_nt: TGTGCCAGCAGCCCGGGACAGACTAATGAAAAACTGTTTTTT
cdr3_aa: CASSPGQTNEKLFF

d_call: .
j_call: TRBJ1-1
v_call: TRBV25-1
clone_size: .
cdr3_nt: TGTGCCAGATTCCGCGACAGGTGGTACACTGAAGCTTTCTTT
cdr3_aa: CARFRDRWYTEAFF

d_call: .
j_call: TRBJ2-7
v_call: TRBV7-9
clone_size: .
cdr3_nt: TGTGCCAGCAGCTCCCAGGGTGCCCACTACGAGCAGTACTTC
cdr3_aa: CASSSQGAHYEQYF

d_call: TRBD2
j_call: TRBJ2-6
v_call: TRBV5-4
clone_size: .
cdr3_nt: TGTGCCAGCAGCGCACTAGCGGGAGAGTCTGGGGCCAACGTCCTGACTTTC
cdr3_aa: CASSALAGESGANVLTF

d_call: TRBD2
j_call: TRBJ2-3
v_call: TRBV7-2
clone_size: .
cdr3_nt: TGTGCCAGCAACAACCAACCGGGACTAGCGGGAGGAGATACGCAGTATTTT
cdr3_aa: CASNNQPGLAGGDTQYF

d_call: TRBD1
j_call: TRBJ1-2
v_call: TRBV6-1
clone_size: .
cdr3_nt: TGTGCCAGCAGGACAGGGTCTGCTAACTATGGCTACACCTTC
cdr3_aa: CASRTGSANYGYTF

d_call: .
j_call: TRBJ2-7
v_call: TRBV6-4
clone_size: .
cdr3_nt: TGTGCCAGCACAGGGAAACTTTCCTACGAGCAGTACTTC
cdr3_aa: CASTGKLSYEQYF

d_call: .
j_call: TRBJ1-3
v_call: TRBV10-3
clone_size: .
cdr3_nt: TGTGCCATCAGTGACCCGGACGGCCTCTCTGGAAACACCATATATTTT
cdr3_aa: CAISDPDGLSGNTIYF

d_call: .
j_call: TRBJ1-2
v_call: TRBV28
clone_size: few
cdr3_nt: TGTGCCAGCAGAGAGGACGTCTATGGCTACACCTTC
cdr3_aa: CASREDVYGYTF

d_call: .
j_call: TRBJ1-2
v_call: TRBV30
clone_size: .
cdr3_nt: TGTGCCTGGAGCGGGACACTACTCTCCTATGGCTACACCTTC
cdr3_aa: CAWSGTLLSYGYTF

d_call: .
j_call: TRBJ2-1
v_call: TRBV27
clone_size: .
cdr3_nt: TGTGCCAGCAGTCTGGATCGAATGGGCTACAATGAGCAGTTCTTC
cdr3_aa: CASSLDRMGYNEQFF

d_call: .
j_call: TRBJ2-7
v_call: TRBV2
clone_size: once
cdr3_nt: TGTGCCAGCAGTGTGGACTCTCGTAGGGAGTCCACCTACGAGCAGTACTTC
cdr3_aa: CASSVDSRRESTYEQYF

d_call: .
j_call: TRBJ1-2
v_call: TRBV28
clone_size: .
cdr3_nt: TGTGCCAGCAGTTTGCGGGACGGATATGGCTACACCTTC
cdr3_aa: CASSLRDGYGYTF

d_call: TRBD1
j_call: TRBJ2-7
v_call: TRBV5-1
clone_size: .
cdr3_nt: TGCGCCAGCAGCCCCAACCGGGACAGGGCGCCCTACGAGCAGTACTTC
cdr3_aa: CASSPNRDRAPYEQYF

d_call: .
j_call: TRBJ2-7
v_call: TRBV28
clone_size: .
cdr3_nt: TGTGCCAGCAGTGGGGGCCCCTACGAGCAGTACTTC
cdr3_aa: CASSGGPYEQYF

d_call: TRBD2
j_call: TRBJ2-5
v_call: TRBV7-9
clone_size: .
cdr3_nt: TGTGCCAGCAGCTTAAGGCTAGCGGGGAGCACCCAGTACTTC
cdr3_aa: CASSLRLAGSTQYF

d_call: .
j_call: TRBJ2-1
v_call: TRBV4-1
clone_size: .
cdr3_nt: TGCGCCAGCAGCCAAGAAGAGGGTAGGTCCTACAATGAGCAGTTCTTC
cdr3_aa: CASSQEEGRSYNEQFF

d_call: .
j_call: TRBJ1-1
v_call: TRBV10-1
clone_size: few
cdr3_nt: TGCGCCAGCAGTGACGGGTTTAACACTGAAGCTTTCTTT
cdr3_aa: CASSDGFNTEAFF

d_call: .
j_call: TRBJ1-1
v_call: TRBV5-1
clone_size: .
cdr3_nt: TGCGCCAGCAGCTTGGGAAGGGGAGCCAGGAACACTGAAGCTTTCTTT
cdr3_aa: CASSLGRGARNTEAFF

d_call: TRBD1
j_call: TRBJ2-5
v_call: TRBV5-1
clone_size: .
cdr3_nt: TGCGCCAGCAGCCCACTGACAGGGGGTGACGAAGAGACCCAGTACTTC
cdr3_aa: CASSPLTGGDEETQYF

d_call: .
j_call: TRBJ1-6
v_call: TRBV30
clone_size: few
cdr3_nt: TGTGCCTGGGAGGGGACTGTTAATTCACCCCTCCACTTT
cdr3_aa: CAWEGTVNSPLHF

d_call: .
j_call: TRBJ2-7
v_call: TRBV18
clone_size: .
cdr3_nt: TGTGCCAGCTCCTCCCCAGGGCTAGCTTCCTACGAGCAGTACTTC
cdr3_aa: CASSSPGLASYEQYF

d_call: TRBD2
j_call: TRBJ2-5
v_call: TRBV11-2
clone_size: once
cdr3_nt: TGTGCCAGCAGCTTAGGCGGGAGATGGTCGGAGACCCAGTACTTC
cdr3_aa: CASSLGGRWSETQYF

d_call: TRBD1
j_call: TRBJ2-7
v_call: TRBV5-4
clone_size: .
cdr3_nt: TGTGCCAGCAGCTCATCCGGGACAGGGGTTTACGAGCAGTACTTC
cdr3_aa: CASSSSGTGVYEQYF

d_call: TRBD1
j_call: TRBJ1-1
v_call: TRBV25-1
clone_size: .
cdr3_nt: TGTGCCAGCAGTGATCCCGGGACAGGGGACACTGAAGCTTTCTTT
cdr3_aa: CASSDPGTGDTEAFF

d_call: .
j_call: TRBJ1-5
v_call: TRBV6-1
clone_size: .
cdr3_nt: TGTGCCAGTCAAGGGGGGGGTCAGCCCCAGCATTTT
cdr3_aa: CASQGGGQPQHF

d_call: .
j_call: TRBJ2-1
v_call: TRBV9
clone_size: .
cdr3_nt: TGTGCCAGCAGTGCGTATGGGACAAACAATGAGCAGTTCTTC
cdr3_aa: CASSAYGTNNEQFF

d_call: .
j_call: TRBJ1-4
v_call: TRBV18
clone_size: .
cdr3_nt: TGTGCCAGCTCACCTCGACAGATAACTAATGAAAAACTGTTTTTT
cdr3_aa: CASSPRQITNEKLFF

d_call: .
j_call: TRBJ2-1
v_call: TRBV21-1
clone_size: once
cdr3_nt: TGTGCCAGCAGCAAAGGTGCGGCGGACTCAGGCGGTGAGCAGTTCTTC
cdr3_aa: CASSKGAADSGGEQFF

d_call: TRBD1
j_call: TRBJ2-1
v_call: TRBV7-2
clone_size: .
cdr3_nt: TGTGCCAGCAGATTTGACAGGGGGTCCTACAATGAGCAGTTCTTC
cdr3_aa: CASRFDRGSYNEQFF